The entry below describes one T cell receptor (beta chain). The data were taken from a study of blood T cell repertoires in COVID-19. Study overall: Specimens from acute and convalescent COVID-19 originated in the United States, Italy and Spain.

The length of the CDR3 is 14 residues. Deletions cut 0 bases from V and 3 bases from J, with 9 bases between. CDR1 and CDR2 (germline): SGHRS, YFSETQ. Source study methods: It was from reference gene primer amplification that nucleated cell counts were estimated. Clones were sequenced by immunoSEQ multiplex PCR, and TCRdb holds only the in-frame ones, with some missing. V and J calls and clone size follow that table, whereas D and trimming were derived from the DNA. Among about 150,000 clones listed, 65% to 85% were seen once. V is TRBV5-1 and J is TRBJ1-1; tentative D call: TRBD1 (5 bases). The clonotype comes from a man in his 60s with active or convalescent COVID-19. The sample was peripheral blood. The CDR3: CASSLEGVDTEAFF. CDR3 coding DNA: TGCGCCAGCAGCTTGGAAGGGGTGGACACTGAAGCTTTCTTT.